This entry concerns a single T cell receptor beta chain. This sample is part of a study of OX40 agonist ivuxolimab in advanced cancers. Sequencing used immunoSEQ multiplex PCR; TCRdb keeps in-frame clones, though not all of them. The table records 65,000 to 95,000 clones, over 75% of them present only once. The V end was cut by 0 bases, the J end by 0 bases, with 11 bases between. This CDR3 is built from 16 residues. Germline V gene data show CDR1 as SGDLS and CDR2 as YYNGEE. Sequencing used CD4+ or CD8+ T cells sorted from blood, obtained in a trial of the OX40 agonist ivuxolimab. The chain joins TRBV9 to TRBJ2-3, with D perhaps TRBD1 (6 bases). The TCR comes from an adult with an advanced solid tumor such as melanoma, head and neck, liver or kidney cancer. This CDR3 is CASSVEGGFSTDTQYF. CDR3 sequence (DNA): TGTGCCAGCAGCGTAGAAGGGGGTTTTAGCACAGATACGCAGTATTTT.